This T cell receptor (beta chain) is from a study of blood T cell repertoires in COVID-19. Sequencing was performed with immunoSEQ multiplex PCR; in TCRdb, only in-frame clones are kept and a portion is missing. The sample includes roughly 450,000 clones, less than 95% seen only once; the top ten take about 0.63%. In Cohort 3, a recovered donor had either two negative PCRs, clearance, or symptom resolution. The CDR3 spans 13 residues. Per the germline V gene, CDR1 is SNHLY and CDR2 is FYNNEI. Trimming took off 7 bases at V and 3 bases at J, with 12 bases between the two ends. V gene TRBV2 combines with J gene TRBJ1-1; D possibly corresponds to TRBD1 (5 bases). Source material: PBMCs or T cells enriched from blood (not recorded which). The sequence derives from a man between 18 and 35 years old who had recovered from COVID-19. CDR3 loop: CASNRAGYTEAFF. CDR3 sequence (DNA): TGTGCCAGCAATCGGGCAGGGTACACTGAAGCTTTCTTT.